A selection of T cell receptor beta chains follows, all from one sample in a study of molecular identifiers for immune sequencing clone quantification. From the PCR reads, TCRdb called clonotypes with MiXCR, one entry per CDR3 protein. The profile shows about 500,000 distinct CDR3 sequences, approximately 25% of them singletons. The sample comprised naive CD8+ T cells from blood, with Jurkat cell RNA spiked in. The receptors derive from a human donor in good health. Some libraries in this study had Jurkat cell RNA spiked in. Both conserved end residues are part of each CDR3. The D gene is left open where the match is weak. Not every row has a clone size; where given, it reads once, few, many or a size class.

abundance	v_gene	d_gene	j_gene	CDR3aa	CDR3nt
many	TRBV29-1	TRBD1	TRBJ1-1	CSAKAGGEAFF	TGCAGCGCCAAGGCAGGGGGTGAAGCTTTCTTT
many	TRBV7-9	NA	TRBJ2-2	CASSLADKNTGELFF	TGTGCCAGCAGCTTAGCTGACAAGAACACCGGGGAGCTGTTTTTT
NA	TRBV7-9	NA	TRBJ2-2	CASSFSLAENTGELFF	TGTGCCAGCAGCTTTAGTCTGGCGGAGAACACCGGGGAGCTGTTTTTT
NA	TRBV19	NA	TRBJ1-5	CASSIRGSTYSNQPQHF	TGTGCCAGTAGTATAAGGGGCAGCACGTATAGCAATCAGCCCCAGCATTTT
few	TRBV16	TRBD1	TRBJ2-7	CASTGDRDRKYEQYF	TGTGCCAGCACCGGGGATAGGGACAGGAAATACGAGCAGTACTTC
many	TRBV2	NA	TRBJ1-4	CASSDFRGNNEKLFF	TGTGCCAGCAGTGATTTCAGGGGCAATAATGAAAAACTGTTTTTT
NA	TRBV5-3	TRBD2	TRBJ2-3	CASSLISGGTDTQYF	TGTGCCAGCAGCTTAATCAGCGGGGGCACAGATACGCAGTATTTT
few	TRBV5-4	TRBD2	TRBJ2-7	CASSRASGSSEQYF	TGTGCCAGCAGCAGGGCTAGCGGCTCCTCCGAGCAGTACTTC
NA	TRBV5-6	NA	TRBJ2-7	CASSLGRPAYEQYF	TGTGCCAGCAGCTTGGGAAGGCCTGCCTACGAGCAGTACTTC
many	TRBV7-9	TRBD2	TRBJ2-2	CAIRYGGIYTGELFF	TGTGCCATCCGGTACGGGGGGATTTACACCGGGGAGCTGTTTTTT
NA	TRBV29-1	TRBD1	TRBJ1-2	CSVETGAGYTF	TGCAGCGTTGAAACAGGGGCGGGCTACACCTTC
NA	TRBV25-1	TRBD2	TRBJ2-1	CASSETSGYYNEQFF	TGTGCCAGCAGTGAAACTAGCGGTTATTACAATGAGCAGTTCTTC
few	TRBV7-2	TRBD2	TRBJ2-3	CASSSTGGTSGDTQYF	TGTGCCAGCAGCTCGACGGGCGGGACTAGCGGGGATACGCAGTATTTT
few	TRBV4-3	NA	TRBJ2-2	CATGQRPHGELFF	TGCGCCACCGGGCAGCGGCCCCACGGGGAGCTGTTTTTT
many	TRBV7-2	NA	TRBJ2-3	CASSVRTDPSTDTQYF	TGTGCCAGCAGCGTCCGGACCGATCCTAGCACAGATACGCAGTATTTT
few	TRBV9	TRBD2	TRBJ2-3	CASSEGTSGGTDTQYF	TGTGCCAGCAGCGAGGGGACTAGCGGGGGCACAGATACGCAGTATTTT
NA	TRBV9	NA	TRBJ2-3	CTSSEGASDMQYF	TGTACCAGCAGTGAAGGGGCCTCAGATATGCAGTATTTT
few	TRBV27	TRBD2	TRBJ2-7	CASSVAGKLPYEQYF	TGTGCCAGCAGTGTAGCGGGTAAACTTCCCTACGAGCAGTACTTC
NA	TRBV11-2	TRBD1	TRBJ2-7	CASSLDPDRAYEQYF	TGTGCCAGCAGCTTAGACCCCGACAGGGCCTACGAGCAGTACTTC
few	TRBV27	NA	TRBJ2-7	CASSSEFHRTYYEQYF	TGTGCCAGCAGTTCCGAATTCCACAGGACCTACTACGAGCAGTACTTC
few	TRBV4-3	TRBD1	TRBJ1-5	CASSQDYVGQGIFGNQPQHF	TGCGCCAGCAGCCAAGATTACGTCGGACAGGGGATATTTGGCAATCAGCCCCAGCATTTT
many	TRBV20-1	NA	TRBJ2-7	CSARAPVGGPLYEQYF	TGCAGTGCTAGAGCCCCCGTGGGCGGGCCTCTCTACGAGCAGTACTTC
many	TRBV7-9	TRBD1	TRBJ1-1	CASSLVGTGVTEAFF	TGTGCCAGCAGCTTAGTTGGGACAGGGGTCACTGAAGCTTTCTTT
many	TRBV9	NA	TRBJ2-3	CASSVGTETADTQYF	TGTGCCAGCAGCGTAGGGACAGAAACCGCAGATACGCAGTATTTT
NA	TRBV27	NA	TRBJ1-1	CASSLSSGANLNTEAFF	TGTGCCAGCAGTTTATCGTCCGGGGCGAACCTGAACACTGAAGCTTTCTTT
few	TRBV12-3/TRBV12-4	NA	TRBJ2-3	CASSSRWGIEVKSTDTQYF	TGTGCCAGCAGTTCGAGATGGGGGATTGAGGTAAAAAGCACAGATACGCAGTATTTT
few	TRBV4-1	TRBD1	TRBJ1-2	CASSPHSGQGVYGYTF	TGCGCCAGCAGCCCACATTCGGGACAGGGGGTCTATGGCTACACCTTC
many	TRBV5-6	NA	TRBJ2-7	CASSLQPAYLEQYF	TGTGCCAGCAGCTTACAACCAGCCTATCTCGAGCAGTACTTC
many	TRBV7-9	NA	TRBJ1-1	CASSSPGQGRTEAFF	TGTGCCAGCAGCTCCCCTGGGCAGGGGAGGACTGAAGCTTTCTTT
NA	TRBV18	TRBD1	TRBJ2-1	CASSPTTGGNEQFF	TGTGCCAGCTCACCTACTACAGGGGGCAATGAGCAGTTCTTC
NA	TRBV24-1	NA	TRBJ2-2	CATSDFKNTGELFF	TGTGCCACCAGTGATTTTAAAAACACCGGGGAGCTGTTTTTT
NA	TRBV5-1	NA	TRBJ2-7	CASSLASNAYEQYF	TGCGCCAGCAGCTTGGCGTCAAACGCCTACGAGCAGTACTTC
NA	TRBV7-9	TRBD2	TRBJ2-1	CASTQLAGGLSYNEQFF	TGTGCCAGCACCCAACTAGCGGGAGGACTTTCCTACAATGAGCAGTTCTTC
NA	TRBV11-2	NA	TRBJ2-7	CASSFGTDVYYEQYF	TGTGCCAGCAGCTTCGGGACGGACGTGTACTACGAGCAGTACTTC
NA	TRBV7-2	TRBD2	TRBJ2-1	CASSSTSGGATLGNEQFF	TGTGCCAGCAGCTCGACTAGCGGGGGTGCCACGCTGGGCAATGAGCAGTTCTTC
few	TRBV19	NA	TRBJ2-7	CASSFGDGGYEQYF	TGTGCCAGTAGTTTTGGGGACGGAGGCTACGAGCAGTACTTC
once	TRBV7-8	NA	TRBJ1-1	CASSLGGFEAIF	TGTGCCAGCAGCTTAGGGGGATTTGAAGCTATCTTT
few	TRBV21-1	NA	TRBJ2-5	CASSKVWQGECVRQETQYF	TGTGCCAGCAGCAAGGTTTGGCAGGGGGAGTGCGTACGCCAAGAGACCCAGTACTTC
few	TRBV12-3/TRBV12-4	NA	TRBJ1-4	CASSLEAWGEKLFF	TGTGCCAGCAGTTTAGAAGCGTGGGGGGAAAAACTGTTTTTT
many	TRBV7-9	NA	TRBJ2-3	CASSSDVARARGTQYF	TGTGCCAGCAGCTCCGACGTAGCACGTGCCCGAGGTACGCAGTATTTT
few	TRBV7-9	NA	TRBJ2-1	CASSQGSGADEQFF	TGTGCCAGCAGCCAAGGGTCAGGGGCGGATGAGCAGTTCTTC
many	TRBV28	NA	TRBJ2-3	CASSREGTPSTDTQYF	TGTGCCAGCAGCCGAGAGGGAACCCCTAGCACAGATACGCAGTATTTT
NA	TRBV9	TRBD2	TRBJ2-5	CASSVDGRAPQTQYF	TGTGCCAGCAGCGTAGACGGGAGGGCCCCCCAGACCCAGTACTTC
once	TRBV11-2	NA	TRBJ1-5	CASSLSGSGGPEPQHF	TGTGCCAGCAGCTTAAGTGGTTCCGGGGGGCCAGAGCCCCAGCATTTT
few	TRBV20-1	NA	TRBJ1-5	CSALQEDQPQHF	TGCAGTGCATTACAGGAGGATCAGCCCCAGCATTTT
few	TRBV27	NA	TRBJ1-6	CASSLSVGSLYNSPLHF	TGTGCCAGCAGTTTATCGGTGGGGTCTCTCTATAATTCACCCCTCCACTTT
many	TRBV5-1	TRBD1	TRBJ2-5	CASSLRQGVLQETQYF	TGCGCCAGCAGCCTAAGACAGGGGGTCCTACAAGAGACCCAGTACTTC
few	TRBV4-1	NA	TRBJ2-7	CASSQVWGMGYEQYF	TGCGCCAGCAGCCAAGTCTGGGGCATGGGTTACGAGCAGTACTTC
NA	TRBV12-3/TRBV12-4	TRBD2	TRBJ2-1	CASRQSGRVHNEQFF	TGTGCCAGCAGACAGAGCGGGAGAGTTCACAATGAGCAGTTCTTC
many	TRBV13	TRBD2	TRBJ2-7	CASSETSGIWSYEQYF	TGTGCCAGCAGCGAGACTAGCGGGATTTGGTCCTACGAGCAGTACTTC
NA	TRBV15	NA	TRBJ1-1	CATSRDIPSTAEAFF	TGTGCCACCAGCAGAGATATCCCCTCGACAGCTGAAGCTTTCTTT
many	TRBV28	TRBD2	TRBJ2-3	CASSPRLAGGPDTQYF	TGTGCCAGCAGTCCCCGACTAGCGGGAGGGCCAGATACGCAGTATTTT
many	TRBV7-9	TRBD1	TRBJ1-4	CASSGTGDPNEKLFF	TGTGCCAGCAGCGGAACAGGGGACCCGAATGAAAAACTGTTTTTT
NA	TRBV6-2/TRBV6-3	NA	TRBJ2-3	CARRLAWGATQYF	TGTGCCCGCCGCCTCGCCTGGGGGGCTACCCAGTATTTT
NA	TRBV30	TRBD1	TRBJ1-1	CAWKTGYLNTEAFF	TGTGCCTGGAAGACAGGGTACCTGAACACTGAAGCTTTCTTT